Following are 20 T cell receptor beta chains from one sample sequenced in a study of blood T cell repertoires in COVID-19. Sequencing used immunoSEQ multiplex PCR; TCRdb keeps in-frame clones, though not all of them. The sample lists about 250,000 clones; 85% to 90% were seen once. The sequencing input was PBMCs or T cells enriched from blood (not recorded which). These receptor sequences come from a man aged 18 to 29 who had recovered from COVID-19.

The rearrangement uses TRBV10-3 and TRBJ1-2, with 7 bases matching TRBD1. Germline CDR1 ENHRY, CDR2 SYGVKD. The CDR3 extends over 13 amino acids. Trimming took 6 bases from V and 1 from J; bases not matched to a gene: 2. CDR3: CAISRQGNYGYTF. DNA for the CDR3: TGTGCCATCAGCAGACAGGGTAACTATGGCTACACCTTC.

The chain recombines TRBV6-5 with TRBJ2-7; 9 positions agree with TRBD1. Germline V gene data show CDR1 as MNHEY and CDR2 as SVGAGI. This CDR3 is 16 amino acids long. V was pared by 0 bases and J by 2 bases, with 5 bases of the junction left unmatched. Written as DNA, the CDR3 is TGTGCCAGCAGTTACTCCGGCGGGACAGGGCCCTACGAGCAGTACTTC. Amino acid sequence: CASSYSGGTGPYEQYF.

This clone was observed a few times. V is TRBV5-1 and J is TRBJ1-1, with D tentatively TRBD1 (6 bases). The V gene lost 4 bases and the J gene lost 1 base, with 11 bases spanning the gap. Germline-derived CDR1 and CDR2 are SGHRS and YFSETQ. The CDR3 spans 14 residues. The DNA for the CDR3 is TGCGCCAGCAGCCATGGACAGCCGAACACTGAAGCTTTCTTT. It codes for CASSHGQPNTEAFF.

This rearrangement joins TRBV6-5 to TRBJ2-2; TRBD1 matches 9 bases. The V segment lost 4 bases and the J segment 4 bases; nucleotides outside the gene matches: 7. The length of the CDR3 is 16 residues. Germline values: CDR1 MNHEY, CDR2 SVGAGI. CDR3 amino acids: CASSSQGAAPTGELFF. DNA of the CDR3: TGTGCCAGCAGTTCACAGGGGGCGGCCCCCACCGGGGAGCTGTTTTTT.

CDR3 bases: TGTGCCAGCTCACAAACGACAGGCGACAAACCCCTCCACTTT. This codes for CASSQTTGDKPLHF. V usage is TRBV18 and J usage is TRBJ1-6, with a possible D match to TRBD1 (6 bases). CDR1 is KGHSH, CDR2 LQKENI, per germline. There are 14 residues in the CDR3. The ends were cut back, 4 bases at V and 12 bases at J, with 16 bases in the middle.

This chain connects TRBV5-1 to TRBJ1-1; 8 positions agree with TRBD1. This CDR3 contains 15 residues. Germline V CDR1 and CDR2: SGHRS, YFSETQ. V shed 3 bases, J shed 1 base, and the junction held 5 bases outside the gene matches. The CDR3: CASSSPGQGNTEAFF. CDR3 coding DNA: TGCGCCAGCAGCTCCCCAGGACAGGGGAACACTGAAGCTTTCTTT.

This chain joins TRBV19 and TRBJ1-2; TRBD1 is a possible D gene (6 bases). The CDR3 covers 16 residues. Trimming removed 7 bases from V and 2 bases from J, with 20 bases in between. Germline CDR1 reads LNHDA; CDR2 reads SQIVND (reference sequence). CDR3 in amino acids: CASIEEPGHLNYGYTF. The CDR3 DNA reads TGTGCCAGTATTGAAGAACCGGGACATTTGAACTATGGCTACACCTTC.

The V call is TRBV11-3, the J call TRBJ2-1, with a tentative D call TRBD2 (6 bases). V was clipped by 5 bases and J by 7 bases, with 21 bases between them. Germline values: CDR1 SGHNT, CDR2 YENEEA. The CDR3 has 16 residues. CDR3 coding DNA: TGTGCCAGCAGCCCCCGAAGGAGGGAGTTTGGGAATGAGCAGTTCTTC. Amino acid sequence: CASSPRRREFGNEQFF.

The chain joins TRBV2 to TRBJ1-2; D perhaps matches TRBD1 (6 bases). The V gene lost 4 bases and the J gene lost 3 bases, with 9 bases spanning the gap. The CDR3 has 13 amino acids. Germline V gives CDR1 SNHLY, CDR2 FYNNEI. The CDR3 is CASSVDSDYGYTF. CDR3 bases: TGTGCCAGCAGTGTGGACAGCGACTATGGCTACACCTTC. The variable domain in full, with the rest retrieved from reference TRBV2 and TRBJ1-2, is EPEVTQTPSHQVTQMGQEVILRCVPISNHLYFYWYRQILGQKVEFLVSFYNNEISEKSEIFDDQFSVERPDGSNFTLKIRSTKLEDSAMYFCASSVDSDYGYTFGSGTRLTVV.

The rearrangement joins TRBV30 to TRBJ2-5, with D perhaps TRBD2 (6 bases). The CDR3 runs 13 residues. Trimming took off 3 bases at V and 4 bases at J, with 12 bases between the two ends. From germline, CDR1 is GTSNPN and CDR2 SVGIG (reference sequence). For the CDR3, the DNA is TGTGCCTGGAGGATCGGACTAAGAGAGACCCAGTACTTC. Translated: CAWRIGLRETQYF.

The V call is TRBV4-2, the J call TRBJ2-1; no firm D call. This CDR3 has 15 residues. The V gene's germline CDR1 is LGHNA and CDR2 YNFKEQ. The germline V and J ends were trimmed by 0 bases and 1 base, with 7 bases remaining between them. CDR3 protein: CASSQEAFSYNEQFF. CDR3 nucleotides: TGTGCCAGCAGCCAAGAAGCGTTTTCCTACAATGAGCAGTTCTTC.

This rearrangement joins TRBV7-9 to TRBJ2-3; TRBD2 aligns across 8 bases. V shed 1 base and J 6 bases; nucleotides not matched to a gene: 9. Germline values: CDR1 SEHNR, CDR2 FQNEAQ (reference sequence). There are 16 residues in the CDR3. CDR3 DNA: TGTGCCAGCAGCTTAGTTTCCGCGGGGGGAGCGGATACGCAGTATTTT. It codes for CASSLVSAGGADTQYF.

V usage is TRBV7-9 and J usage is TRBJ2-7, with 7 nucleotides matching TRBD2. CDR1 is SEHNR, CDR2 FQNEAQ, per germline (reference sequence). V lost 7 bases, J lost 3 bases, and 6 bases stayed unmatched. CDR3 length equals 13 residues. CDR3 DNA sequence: TGTGCCAGCAACGGGGCTAGCGGCTACGAGCAGTACTTC. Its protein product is CASNGASGYEQYF.

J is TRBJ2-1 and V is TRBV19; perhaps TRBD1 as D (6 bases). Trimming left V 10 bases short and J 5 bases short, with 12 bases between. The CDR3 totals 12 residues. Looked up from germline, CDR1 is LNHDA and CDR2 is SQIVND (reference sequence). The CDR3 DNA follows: TGTGCCACTAGGACAGAAAACAATGAGCAGTTCTTC. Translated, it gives CATRTENNEQFF.

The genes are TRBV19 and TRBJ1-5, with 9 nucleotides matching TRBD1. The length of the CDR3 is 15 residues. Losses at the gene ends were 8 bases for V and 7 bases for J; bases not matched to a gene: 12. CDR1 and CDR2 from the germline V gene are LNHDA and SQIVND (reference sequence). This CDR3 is CASQQGAEGKQPQHF. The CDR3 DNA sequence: TGTGCCAGTCAACAGGGGGCGGAAGGAAAACAGCCCCAGCATTTT.

For the CDR3, the DNA is TGTGCCATCAGTGAGCGAGGGGAGGGTCAGCCCCAGCATTTT. Translation: CAISERGEGQPQHF. The V call is TRBV10-3, the J call TRBJ1-5; possible D gene TRBD1, 5 bases. The germline gives CDR1 ENHRY, CDR2 SYGVKD. V dropped 2 bases and J dropped 6 bases, with 11 bases sitting between them. CDR3 length equals 14 residues.

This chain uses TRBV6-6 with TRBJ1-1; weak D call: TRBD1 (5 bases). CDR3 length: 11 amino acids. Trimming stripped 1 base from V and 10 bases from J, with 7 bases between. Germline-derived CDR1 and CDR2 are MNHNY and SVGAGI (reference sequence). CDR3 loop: CASSYYRGAFF. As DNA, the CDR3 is TGTGCCAGCAGTTACTATAGGGGAGCTTTCTTT.

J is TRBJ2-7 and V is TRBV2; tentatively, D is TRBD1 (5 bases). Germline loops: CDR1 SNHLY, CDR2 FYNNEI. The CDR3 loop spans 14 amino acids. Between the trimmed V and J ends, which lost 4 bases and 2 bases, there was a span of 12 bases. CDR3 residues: CASSAPGFTYEQYF. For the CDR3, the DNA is TGTGCCAGCAGTGCCCCAGGGTTTACCTACGAGCAGTACTTC.

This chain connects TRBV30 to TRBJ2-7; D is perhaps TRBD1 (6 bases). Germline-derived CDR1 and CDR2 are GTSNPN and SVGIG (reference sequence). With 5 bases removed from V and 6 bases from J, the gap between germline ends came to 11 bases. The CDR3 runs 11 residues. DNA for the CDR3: TGTGCCTGGGGAACAGGGTTCGAGCAGTACTTC. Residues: CAWGTGFEQYF.

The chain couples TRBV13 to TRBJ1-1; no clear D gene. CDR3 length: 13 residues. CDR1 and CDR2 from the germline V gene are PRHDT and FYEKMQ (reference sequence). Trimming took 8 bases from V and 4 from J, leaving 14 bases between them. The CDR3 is CASAGSIRTEAFF. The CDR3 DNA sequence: TGTGCCAGCGCCGGTAGTATCCGCACTGAAGCTTTCTTT.